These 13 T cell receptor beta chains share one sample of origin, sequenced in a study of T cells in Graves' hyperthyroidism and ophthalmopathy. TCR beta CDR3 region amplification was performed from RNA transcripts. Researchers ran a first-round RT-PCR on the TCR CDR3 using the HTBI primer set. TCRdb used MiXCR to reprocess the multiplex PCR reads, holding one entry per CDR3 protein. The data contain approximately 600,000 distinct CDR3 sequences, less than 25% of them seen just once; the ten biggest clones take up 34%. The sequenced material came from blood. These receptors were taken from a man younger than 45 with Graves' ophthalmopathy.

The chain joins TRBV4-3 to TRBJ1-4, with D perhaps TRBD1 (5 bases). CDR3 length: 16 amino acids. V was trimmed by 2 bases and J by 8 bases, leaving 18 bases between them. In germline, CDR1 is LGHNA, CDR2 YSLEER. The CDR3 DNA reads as TGCGCCAGCAGCCAAATCCGGGACGGACCGACGGAAAAACTGTTTTTT. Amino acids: CASSQIRDGPTEKLFF.

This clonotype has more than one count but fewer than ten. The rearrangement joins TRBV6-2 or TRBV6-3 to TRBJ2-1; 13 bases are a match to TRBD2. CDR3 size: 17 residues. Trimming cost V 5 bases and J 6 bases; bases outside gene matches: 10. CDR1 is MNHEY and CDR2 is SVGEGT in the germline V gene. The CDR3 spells CASSRVPGLAGSNEQFF. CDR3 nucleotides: TGTGCCAGCAGTCGAGTCCCGGGACTAGCGGGGTCCAATGAGCAGTTCTTC.

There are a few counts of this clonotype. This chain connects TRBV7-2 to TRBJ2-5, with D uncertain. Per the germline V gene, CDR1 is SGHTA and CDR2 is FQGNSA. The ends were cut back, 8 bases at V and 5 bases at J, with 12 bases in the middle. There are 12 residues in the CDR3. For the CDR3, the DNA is TGTGCCAGCGGCCGGGCGCGGGAGACCCAGTACTTC. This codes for CASGRARETQYF.

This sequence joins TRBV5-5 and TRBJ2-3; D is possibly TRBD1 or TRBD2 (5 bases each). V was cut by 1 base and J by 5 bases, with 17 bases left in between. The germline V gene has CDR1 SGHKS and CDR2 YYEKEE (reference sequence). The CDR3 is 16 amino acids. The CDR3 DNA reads TGTGCCAGCAGCTTGTCTCCCGGGACCAAGCGAGATACGCAGTATTTT. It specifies CASSLSPGTKRDTQYF.

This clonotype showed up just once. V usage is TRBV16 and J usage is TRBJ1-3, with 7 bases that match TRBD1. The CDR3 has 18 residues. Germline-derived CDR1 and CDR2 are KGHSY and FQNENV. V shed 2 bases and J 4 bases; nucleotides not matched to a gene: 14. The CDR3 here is CASSQTLTGMKSGNTIYF. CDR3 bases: TGTGCCAGCAGCCAAACCCTGACAGGGATGAAGTCAGGAAACACCATATATTTT.

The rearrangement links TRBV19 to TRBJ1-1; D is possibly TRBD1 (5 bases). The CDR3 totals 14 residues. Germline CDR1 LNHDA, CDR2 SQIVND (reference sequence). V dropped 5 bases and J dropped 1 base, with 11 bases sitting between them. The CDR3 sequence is CASSSGGQNTEAFF. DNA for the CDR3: TGTGCCAGTAGTTCTGGAGGACAGAACACTGAAGCTTTCTTT.

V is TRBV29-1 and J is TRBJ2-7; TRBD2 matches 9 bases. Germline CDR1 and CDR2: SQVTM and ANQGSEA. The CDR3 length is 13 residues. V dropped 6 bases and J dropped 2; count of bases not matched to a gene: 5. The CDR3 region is CSVATSGAYEQYF. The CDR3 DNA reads TGCAGCGTGGCGACTAGCGGAGCCTACGAGCAGTACTTC.

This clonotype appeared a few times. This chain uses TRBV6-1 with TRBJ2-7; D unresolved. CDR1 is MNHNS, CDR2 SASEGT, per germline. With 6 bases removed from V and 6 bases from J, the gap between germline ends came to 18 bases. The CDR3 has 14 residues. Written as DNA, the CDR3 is TGTGCCAGCAGCATGAGTCTCTACTTGGGCGAGCAGTACTTC. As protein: CASSMSLYLGEQYF.

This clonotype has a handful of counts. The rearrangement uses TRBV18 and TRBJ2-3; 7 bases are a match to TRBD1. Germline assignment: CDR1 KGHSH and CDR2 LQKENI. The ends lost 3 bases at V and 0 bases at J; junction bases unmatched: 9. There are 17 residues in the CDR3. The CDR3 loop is CASSPGTDLKSTDTQYF. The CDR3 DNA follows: TGTGCCAGCTCACCTGGGACAGATCTAAAGAGCACAGATACGCAGTATTTT.

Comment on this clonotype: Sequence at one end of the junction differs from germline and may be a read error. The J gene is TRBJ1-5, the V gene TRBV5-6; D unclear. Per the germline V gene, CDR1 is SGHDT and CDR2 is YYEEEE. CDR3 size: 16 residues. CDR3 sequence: CASGLAGGQLNQPQHF. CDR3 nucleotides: TGTGCCAGCGGCTTGGCCGGAGGGCAGCTCAATCAGCCCCAGCATTTT.

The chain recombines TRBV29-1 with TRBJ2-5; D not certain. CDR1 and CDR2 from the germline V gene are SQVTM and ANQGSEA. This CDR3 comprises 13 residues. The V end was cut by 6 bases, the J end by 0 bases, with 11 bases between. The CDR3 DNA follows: TGCAGCGTCGATGCACCGTACCAAGAGACCCAGTACTTC. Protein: CSVDAPYQETQYF.

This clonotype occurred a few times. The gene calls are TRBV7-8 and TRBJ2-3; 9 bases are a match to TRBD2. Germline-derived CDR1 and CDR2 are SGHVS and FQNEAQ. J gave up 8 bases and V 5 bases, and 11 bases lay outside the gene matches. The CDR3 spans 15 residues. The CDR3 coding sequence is TGTGCCAGCAGCCGGGGCGGCGGGAGGGCCGGTACGCAGTATTTT. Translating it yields CASSRGGGRAGTQYF.

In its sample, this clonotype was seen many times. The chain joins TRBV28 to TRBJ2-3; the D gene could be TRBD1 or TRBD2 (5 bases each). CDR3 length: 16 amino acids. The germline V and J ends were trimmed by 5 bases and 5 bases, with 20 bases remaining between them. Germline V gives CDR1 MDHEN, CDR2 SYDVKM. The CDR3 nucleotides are TGTGCCAGCAGTCGAATCGGGACGCGGGCAGAAGATACGCAGTATTTT. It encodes CASSRIGTRAEDTQYF.